The T cell receptor (beta chain) described here comes from a study of T cell responses to AZD1222 COVID-19 vaccine. Study findings and constraints: After two AZD1222 doses, spike-specific TCR breadth and depth rose versus day 0. Baseline serostatus was positive in only a handful of AZD1222 recipients. There were mostly white British donors and more females than males, and clonal diversity was possibly underestimated.

TCRdb keeps only in-frame clones here, not all; method: immunoSEQ multiplex PCR. The table records roughly 170,000 clones, 75% to 90% of them present only once. This CDR3 is built from 15 residues. Germline CDR1 and CDR2: LNHDA and SQIVND (reference sequence). The V gene end was trimmed by 3 bases and the J gene end by 7 bases; junction bases not matched to a gene: 11. In regard to this clone: Its antigen is not known.

The sequence derives from an adult in good health. The chain combines TRBV19 with TRBJ2-7; 8 bases line up with TRBD2. The sample consisted of peripheral blood, taken on day 0 of AZD1222 vaccination. The CDR3: CASSMKAGESWEQYF. The DNA of the CDR3 is TGTGCCAGTAGTATGAAAGCGGGAGAATCGTGGGAGCAGTACTTC.